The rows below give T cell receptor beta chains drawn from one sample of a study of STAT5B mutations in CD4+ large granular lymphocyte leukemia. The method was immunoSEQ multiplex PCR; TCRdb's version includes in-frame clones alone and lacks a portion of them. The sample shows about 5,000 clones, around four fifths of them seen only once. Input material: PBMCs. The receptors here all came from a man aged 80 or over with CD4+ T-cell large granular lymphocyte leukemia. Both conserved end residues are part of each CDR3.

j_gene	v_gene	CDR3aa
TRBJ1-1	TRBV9	CASSVGTASEAFF
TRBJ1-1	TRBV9	CASSVDTGHTEAFF
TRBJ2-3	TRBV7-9	CASSPRLAGDTDTQYF
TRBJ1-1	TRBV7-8	CASSTPLGRAEAFF
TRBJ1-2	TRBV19	CASRADSWGYTF
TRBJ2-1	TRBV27	CASSLRGRVVDEQFF
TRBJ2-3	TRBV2	CASRYEAGDRTDTQYF
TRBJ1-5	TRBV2	CASVNRQNQPQHF
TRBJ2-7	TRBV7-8	CASSSTGIEQYF
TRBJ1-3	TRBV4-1	CASSLLSGLSGNTIYF
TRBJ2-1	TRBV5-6	CASSWQTSGGASFYNEQFF
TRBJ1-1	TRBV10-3	CATKLNTEAFF
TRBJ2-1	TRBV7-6	CASSLEQSYYNEQFF
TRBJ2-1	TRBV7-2	CASSLPGLPINEQFF
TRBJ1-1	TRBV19	CASSIGARLDTEAFF
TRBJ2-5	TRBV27	CATSRTGAGETQYF
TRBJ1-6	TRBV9	CASSVRSDSSYNSPLHF
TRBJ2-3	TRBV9	CASSVYYTDTQYF
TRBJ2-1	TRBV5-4	CASSLKPGHSSYNEQFF
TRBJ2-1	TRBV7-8	CASSWDSGTVTYNEQFF
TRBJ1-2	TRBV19	CATSGTGFYLTSYGYTF
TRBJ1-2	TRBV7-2	CASSLPLGGGYGYTF
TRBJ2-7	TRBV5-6	CASSWGQGNEQYF
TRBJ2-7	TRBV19	CASSPPRPFEQYF
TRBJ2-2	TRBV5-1	CASSPYLIAGSRMNTGELFF
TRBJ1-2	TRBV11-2	CASSHPTGGLWGYTF
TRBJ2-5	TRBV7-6	CASSRGPGPETQYF
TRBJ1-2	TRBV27	CASRGAGTTYGYTF
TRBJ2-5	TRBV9	CASSVMGGEGETQYF
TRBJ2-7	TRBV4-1	CASSQASGVLLDEQYF
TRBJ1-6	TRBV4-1	CASNHPDREESPLHF
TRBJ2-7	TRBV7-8	CASSLVPALSSYEQYF
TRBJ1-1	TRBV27	CASSLSSGAGNTEAFF
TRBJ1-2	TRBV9	CASSVTENYGYTF
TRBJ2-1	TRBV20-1	CSARGGNEQFF
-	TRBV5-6	CASSLGSSYEQYF
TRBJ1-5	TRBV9	CASSEGDSSNQPQHF
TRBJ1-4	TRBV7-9	CASSPLGTDPTNEKLFF
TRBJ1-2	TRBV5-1	CASSWDKSYGYTF
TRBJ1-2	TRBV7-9	CASSLGRSGQGYGYTF
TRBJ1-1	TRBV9	CASTEWDMNTEAFF
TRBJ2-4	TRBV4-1	CASSHRGYAGEAYIQYF
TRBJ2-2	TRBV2	CASRPGAGFDGELFF
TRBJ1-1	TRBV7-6	CASSLNMGGTEAFF
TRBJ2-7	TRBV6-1	CASRDRVKGYEQYF
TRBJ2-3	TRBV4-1	CASSQAVPGSISDTQYF
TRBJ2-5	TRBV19	CASSIRGTQYF
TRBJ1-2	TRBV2	CASSAGQGAGYTF
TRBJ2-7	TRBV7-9	CAIRTGQHEQYF
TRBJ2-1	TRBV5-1	CALRGNNNEQFF
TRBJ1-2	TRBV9	CASSVAQGDNYGYTF
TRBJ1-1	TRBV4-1	CASSQEISAMNTEAFF
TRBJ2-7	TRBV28	CASTSPIAGNDEQYF